This T cell receptor beta chain was sequenced in a study of regulatory T cells in long-lasting Graves disease. Time point here: persistent/refractory GD, antithyroid drugs over 5 years with positive TRAb. After RNA was extracted from PBMCs, the TCR library was made from it. Staff took around 9 milliliters of peripheral blood and put it into EDTA tubes. Both iRepertoire HTBI primers and Arm-PCR of CDR3 regions were used to build the TCR beta libraries. TCRdb reprocessed the multiplex PCR reads with MiXCR, giving one entry per CDR3 protein. The sample consists of a few hundred thousand distinct CDR3 sequences, roughly a fifth of them appearing once. This CDR3 region has 16 residues. The germline gives CDR1 DFQATT, CDR2 SNEGSKA (reference sequence). The germline V and J ends were trimmed by 0 bases and 6 bases, with 20 bases remaining between them. This clonotype was counted between two and nine times.

This clonotype originated in a female donor with Graves disease. The sample in question was peripheral blood mononuclear cells (PBMCs), obtained when the disease was refractory, from a patient treated with antithyroid drugs. The rearrangement uses TRBV20-1 and TRBJ1-1, with a weak D call TRBD1 (5 bases). CDR3 in DNA: TGCAGTGCTAGAGATAGTGGCGGCAGGGTAAGCTCTGAAGCTTTCTTT. Residues: CSARDSGGRVSSEAFF.